This TCR beta chain derives from a study of OX40 agonist ivuxolimab in advanced cancers. Profiling relied on immunoSEQ multiplex PCR, and the TCRdb table lists in-frame clones only, not all of them. The sample has some 63,000 clones; 80% to 90% are singletons. Blood samples were obtained at baseline, cycle 4 day 1, and cycle 7 day 1. Source: CD4+ or CD8+ T cells sorted from blood, taken in a trial of the OX40 agonist ivuxolimab. This receptor was taken from an adult with an advanced solid tumor such as melanoma, head and neck, liver or kidney cancer.

Here the CDR3 DNA reads TGTGCCAGCAGCGCGGGACTAGGGGCCTACGAGCAGTACTTC. Its protein is CASSAGLGAYEQYF. The chain employs TRBV9 and TRBJ2-7, with 8 bases matching TRBD2. Trimming at V came to 3 bases and at J to 2 bases, leaving 4 bases not matched to a gene. The CDR3 length is 14 residues. The V gene's germline CDR1 is SGDLS and CDR2 YYNGEE.